This T cell receptor (beta chain) was captured in a study of graft-versus-host responses after intestinal transplantation. Study overall: Tacrolimus and steroids were given for 2 to 3 years to all recipients after anti-thymocyte globulin induction.

Produced via immunoSEQ multiplex PCR; TCRdb's table is partial and in-frame only. This table has over 20,000 clones, approximately 40% appearing once. The study, taken as a whole, reports: Early post-transplant HvG declines showed an association with peak circulating GvH clone levels.

Researchers placed some 200,000 CFSE-labeled responder cells in culture with some 200,000 irradiated, violet-dye-labeled stimulator cells. The germline V gene encodes CDR1 MDHEN and CDR2 SYDVKM. Trimming removed 6 bases at V and 5 bases at J, with 7 bases between. CDR3 length equals 11 residues. This clone was recorded a few times. The chain has TRBV28 and TRBJ2-5; D unclear. This receptor was taken from a human patient who received an intestinal transplant. The sequences come from alloreactive CD4+ T cells from a mixed lymphocyte reaction culture, collected before intestinal transplant. Subset here: CFSE-low proliferating T cells sorted from roughly 6-day pre-transplant mixed lymphocyte reaction (GvH or HvG direction). CDR3 DNA: TGTGCCAGCAGGGTCCGGGAGACCCAGTACTTC. Translation gives CASRVRETQYF.